This TCR beta chain was sequenced for a study of T cell changes during pregnancy in multiple sclerosis. CDR1 is SGHTA and CDR2 is FQGNSA in the germline V gene. The CDR3 totals 15 residues. Trimming cost V 0 bases and J 7 bases; bases outside gene matches: 9. Repertoires were generated with immunoSEQ multiplex PCR, while TCRdb's copy carries only in-frame clones and drops some. The sample shows roughly 86,000 clones, 85% to 95% of them seen only once. V is TRBV7-2 and J is TRBJ2-7; 7 bases are a match to TRBD1. The clonotype was recovered from a female donor with multiple sclerosis, enrolled in a pregnancy study. The input for sequencing was peripheral blood, taken in the first trimester of pregnancy. CDR3 coding DNA: TGTGCCAGCAGCTTAGCTGGTGCGACAGGGCAGGAGCAGTACTTC. This gives the protein CASSLAGATGQEQYF.